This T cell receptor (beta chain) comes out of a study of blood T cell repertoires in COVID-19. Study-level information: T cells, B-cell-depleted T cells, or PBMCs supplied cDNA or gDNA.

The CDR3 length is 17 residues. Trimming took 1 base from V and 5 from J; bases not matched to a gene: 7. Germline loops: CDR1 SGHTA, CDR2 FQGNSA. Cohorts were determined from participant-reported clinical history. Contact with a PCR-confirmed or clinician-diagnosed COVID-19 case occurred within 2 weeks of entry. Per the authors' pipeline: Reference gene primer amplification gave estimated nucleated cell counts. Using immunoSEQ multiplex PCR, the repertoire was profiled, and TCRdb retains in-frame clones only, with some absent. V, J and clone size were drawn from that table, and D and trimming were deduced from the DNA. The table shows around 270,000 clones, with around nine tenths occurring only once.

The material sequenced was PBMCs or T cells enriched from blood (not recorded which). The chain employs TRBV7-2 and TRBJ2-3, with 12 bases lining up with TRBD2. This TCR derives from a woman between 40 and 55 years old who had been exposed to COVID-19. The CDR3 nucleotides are TGTGCCAGCAGCTTAGGGGCTAGCGGGGGGGGCGGAGATACGCAGTATTTT. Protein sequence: CASSLGASGGGGDTQYF.